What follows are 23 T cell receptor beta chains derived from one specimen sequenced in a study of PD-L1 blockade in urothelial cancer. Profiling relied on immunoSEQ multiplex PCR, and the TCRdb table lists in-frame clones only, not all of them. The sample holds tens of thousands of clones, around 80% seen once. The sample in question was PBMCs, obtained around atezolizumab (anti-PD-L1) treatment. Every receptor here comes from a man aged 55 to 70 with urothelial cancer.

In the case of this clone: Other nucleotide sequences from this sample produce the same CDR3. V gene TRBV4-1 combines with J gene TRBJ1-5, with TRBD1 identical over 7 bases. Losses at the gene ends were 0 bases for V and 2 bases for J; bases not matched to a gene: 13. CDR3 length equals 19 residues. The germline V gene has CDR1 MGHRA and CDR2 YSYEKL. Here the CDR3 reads CASSQDGRGGFGGNQPQHF. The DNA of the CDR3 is TGCGCCAGCAGCCAAGATGGGCGAGGGGGCTTTGGGGGCAATCAGCCCCAGCATTTT.

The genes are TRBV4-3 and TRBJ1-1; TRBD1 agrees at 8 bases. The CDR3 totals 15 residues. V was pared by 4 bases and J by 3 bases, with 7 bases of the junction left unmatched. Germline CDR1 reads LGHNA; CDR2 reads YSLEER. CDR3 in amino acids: CASSRGQGGDTEAFF. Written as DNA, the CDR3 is TGCGCCAGCAGCCGTGGACAGGGTGGGGACACTGAAGCTTTCTTT.

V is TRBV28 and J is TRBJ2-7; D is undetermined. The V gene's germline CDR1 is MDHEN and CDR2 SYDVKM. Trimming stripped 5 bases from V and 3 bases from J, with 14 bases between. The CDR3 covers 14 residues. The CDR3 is CASSPLVGYYEQYF. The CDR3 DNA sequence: TGTGCCAGCAGTCCCCTAGTCGGCTACTACGAGCAGTACTTC.

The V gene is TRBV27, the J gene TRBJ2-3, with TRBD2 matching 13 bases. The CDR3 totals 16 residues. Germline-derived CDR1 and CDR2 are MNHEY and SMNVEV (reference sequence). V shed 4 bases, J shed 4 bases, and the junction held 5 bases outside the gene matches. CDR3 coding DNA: TGTGCCAGCAGTTCACTAGCGGGAGGGCAATCAGATACGCAGTATTTT. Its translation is CASSSLAGGQSDTQYF.

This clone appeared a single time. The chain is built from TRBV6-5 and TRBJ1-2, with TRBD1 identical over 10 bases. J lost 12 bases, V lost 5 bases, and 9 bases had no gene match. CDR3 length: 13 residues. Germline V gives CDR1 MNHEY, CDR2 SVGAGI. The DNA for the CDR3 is TGTGCCAGCAGTCCCGCCGGGACAGGGGTTGACACCTTC. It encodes CASSPAGTGVDTF.

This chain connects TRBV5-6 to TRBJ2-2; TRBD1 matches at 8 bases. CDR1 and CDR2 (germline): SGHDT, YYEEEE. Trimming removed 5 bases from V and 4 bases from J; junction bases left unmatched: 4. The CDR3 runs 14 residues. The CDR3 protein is CASSRQGSTGELFF. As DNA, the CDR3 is TGTGCCAGCAGTCGACAGGGGTCCACCGGGGAGCTGTTTTTT.

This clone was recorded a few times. CDR3 loop: CASSDRYEQYF. DNA for the CDR3: TGTGCCAGCAGCGACAGGTACGAGCAGTACTTC. This chain uses TRBV27 with TRBJ2-7; the D gene is possibly TRBD1 (6 bases). This CDR3 contains 11 residues. Germline values: CDR1 MNHEY, CDR2 SMNVEV (reference sequence). V was pared by 6 bases and J by 4 bases, with 7 bases between.

CDR3 nucleotide sequence: TGTGCCTGGACAGGGTCCCGCGAGCAGTTCTTC. Amino acid sequence: CAWTGSREQFF. The chain carries TRBV30 and TRBJ2-1; D is perhaps TRBD1 (5 bases). This CDR3 is built from 11 residues. CDR1 is GTSNPN, CDR2 SVGIG, per germline (reference sequence). The germline V and J ends were trimmed by 4 bases and 10 bases, with 11 bases remaining between them.

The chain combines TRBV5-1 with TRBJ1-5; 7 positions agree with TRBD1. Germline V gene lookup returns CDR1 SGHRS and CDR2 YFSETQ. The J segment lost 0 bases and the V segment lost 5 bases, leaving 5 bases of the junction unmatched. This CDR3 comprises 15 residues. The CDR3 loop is CASRPTGISNQPQHF. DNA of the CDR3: TGCGCCAGCAGACCGACAGGGATTAGCAATCAGCCCCAGCATTTT.

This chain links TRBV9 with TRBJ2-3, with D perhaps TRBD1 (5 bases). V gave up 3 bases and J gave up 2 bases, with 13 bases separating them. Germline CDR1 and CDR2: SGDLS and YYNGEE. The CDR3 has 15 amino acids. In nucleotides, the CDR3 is TGTGCCAGCAGCGCCCAGGGTCGGAACACAGATACGCAGTATTTT. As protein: CASSAQGRNTDTQYF.

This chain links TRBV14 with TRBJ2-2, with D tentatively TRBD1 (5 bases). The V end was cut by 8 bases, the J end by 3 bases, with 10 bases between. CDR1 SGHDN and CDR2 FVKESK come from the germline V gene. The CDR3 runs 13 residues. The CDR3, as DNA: TGTGCCAGCTCAGGGCAGTACACCGGGGAGCTGTTTTTT. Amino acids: CASSGQYTGELFF.

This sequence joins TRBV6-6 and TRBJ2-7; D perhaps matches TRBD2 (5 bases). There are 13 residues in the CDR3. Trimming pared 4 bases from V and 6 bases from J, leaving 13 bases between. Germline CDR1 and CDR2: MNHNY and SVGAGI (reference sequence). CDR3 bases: TGTGCCAGCAGTTTGCTTAGCGAGGCCGAGCAGTACTTC. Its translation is CASSLLSEAEQYF.

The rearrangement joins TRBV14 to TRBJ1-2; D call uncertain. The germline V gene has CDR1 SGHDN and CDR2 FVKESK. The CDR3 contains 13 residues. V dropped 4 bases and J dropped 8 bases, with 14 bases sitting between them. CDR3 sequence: CASSLGGGLGYTF. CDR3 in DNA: TGTGCCAGCAGCCTGGGCGGCGGGTTAGGCTACACCTTC.

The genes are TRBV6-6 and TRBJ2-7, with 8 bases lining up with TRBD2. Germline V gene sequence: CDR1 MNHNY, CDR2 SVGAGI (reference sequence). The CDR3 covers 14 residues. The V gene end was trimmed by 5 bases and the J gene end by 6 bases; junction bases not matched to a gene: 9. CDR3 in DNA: TGTGCCAGCAGTCCAACCCGACTAGCGAGCGAGCAGTACTTC. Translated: CASSPTRLASEQYF.

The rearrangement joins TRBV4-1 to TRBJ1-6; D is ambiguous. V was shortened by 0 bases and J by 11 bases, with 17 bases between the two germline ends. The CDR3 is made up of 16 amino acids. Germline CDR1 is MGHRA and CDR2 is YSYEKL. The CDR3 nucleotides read TGCGCCAGCAGCCAAGAGGGTTCCGGCAGGATGACACCCCTCCACTTT. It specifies CASSQEGSGRMTPLHF.

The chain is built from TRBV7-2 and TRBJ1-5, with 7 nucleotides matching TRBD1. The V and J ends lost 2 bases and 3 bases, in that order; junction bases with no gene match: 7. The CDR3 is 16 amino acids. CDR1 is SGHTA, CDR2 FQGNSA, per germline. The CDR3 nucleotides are TGTGCCAGCAGCTTAATAGGAGGGGGCGCCAATCAGCCCCAGCATTTT. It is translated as CASSLIGGGANQPQHF.

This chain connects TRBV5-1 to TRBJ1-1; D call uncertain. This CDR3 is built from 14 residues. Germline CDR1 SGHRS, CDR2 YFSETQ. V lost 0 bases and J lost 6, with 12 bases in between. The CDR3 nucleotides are TGCGCCAGCAGCTTGGTAGGGAGCGCCCCTGAAGCTTTCTTT. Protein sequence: CASSLVGSAPEAFF.

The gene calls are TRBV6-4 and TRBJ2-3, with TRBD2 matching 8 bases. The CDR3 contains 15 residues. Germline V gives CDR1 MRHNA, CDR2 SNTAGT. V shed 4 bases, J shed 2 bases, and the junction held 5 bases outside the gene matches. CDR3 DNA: TGTGCCAGCAGTGCGGGGACTAGATACACAGATACGCAGTATTTT. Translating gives CASSAGTRYTDTQYF.

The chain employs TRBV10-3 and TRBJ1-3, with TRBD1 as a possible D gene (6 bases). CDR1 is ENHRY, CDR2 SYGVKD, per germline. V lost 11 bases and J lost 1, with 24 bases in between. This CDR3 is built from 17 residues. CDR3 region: CAERGRLYMGSGNTIYF. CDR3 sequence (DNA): TGTGCCGAGAGGGGGAGACTTTACATGGGGTCTGGAAACACCATATATTTT.

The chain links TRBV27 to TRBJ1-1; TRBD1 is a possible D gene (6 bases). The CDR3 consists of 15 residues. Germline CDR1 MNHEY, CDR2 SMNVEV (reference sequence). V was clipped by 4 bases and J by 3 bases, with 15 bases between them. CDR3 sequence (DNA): TGTGCCAGCAGTTCGCCGACAGGCGCGTACACTGAAGCTTTCTTT. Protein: CASSSPTGAYTEAFF.

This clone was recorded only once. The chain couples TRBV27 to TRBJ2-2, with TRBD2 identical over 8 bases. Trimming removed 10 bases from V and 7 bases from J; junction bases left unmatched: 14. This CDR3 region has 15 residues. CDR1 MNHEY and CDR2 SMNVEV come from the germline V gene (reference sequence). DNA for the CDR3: TGTGCCACAGCTCGGGATGGGGCGGGGGGCGGGGAGCTGTTTTTT. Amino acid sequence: CATARDGAGGGELFF.

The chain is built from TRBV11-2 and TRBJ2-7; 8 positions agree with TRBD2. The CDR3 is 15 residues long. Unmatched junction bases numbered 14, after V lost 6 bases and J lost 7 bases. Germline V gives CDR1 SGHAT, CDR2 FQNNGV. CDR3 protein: CASRGFGRVPSEQYF. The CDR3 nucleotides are TGTGCCAGCAGGGGGTTCGGGAGGGTCCCAAGTGAGCAGTACTTC.

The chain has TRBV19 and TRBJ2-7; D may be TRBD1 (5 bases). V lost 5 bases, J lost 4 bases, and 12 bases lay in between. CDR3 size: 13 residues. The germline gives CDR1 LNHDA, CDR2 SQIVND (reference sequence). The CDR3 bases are TGTGCCAGTAGTCCCGGACATCAGTACGAGCAGTACTTC. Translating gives CASSPGHQYEQYF.